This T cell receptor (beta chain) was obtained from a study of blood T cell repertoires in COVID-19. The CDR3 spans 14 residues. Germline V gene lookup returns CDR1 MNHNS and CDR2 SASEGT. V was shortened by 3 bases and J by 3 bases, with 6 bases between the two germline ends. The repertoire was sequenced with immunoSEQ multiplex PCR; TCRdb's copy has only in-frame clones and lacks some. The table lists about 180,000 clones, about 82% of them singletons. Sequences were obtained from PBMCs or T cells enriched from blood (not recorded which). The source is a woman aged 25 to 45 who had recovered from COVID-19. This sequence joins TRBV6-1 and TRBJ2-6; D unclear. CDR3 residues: CASSEPGGANVLTF. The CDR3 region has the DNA TGTGCCAGCAGTGAGCCAGGTGGGGCCAACGTCCTGACTTTC.